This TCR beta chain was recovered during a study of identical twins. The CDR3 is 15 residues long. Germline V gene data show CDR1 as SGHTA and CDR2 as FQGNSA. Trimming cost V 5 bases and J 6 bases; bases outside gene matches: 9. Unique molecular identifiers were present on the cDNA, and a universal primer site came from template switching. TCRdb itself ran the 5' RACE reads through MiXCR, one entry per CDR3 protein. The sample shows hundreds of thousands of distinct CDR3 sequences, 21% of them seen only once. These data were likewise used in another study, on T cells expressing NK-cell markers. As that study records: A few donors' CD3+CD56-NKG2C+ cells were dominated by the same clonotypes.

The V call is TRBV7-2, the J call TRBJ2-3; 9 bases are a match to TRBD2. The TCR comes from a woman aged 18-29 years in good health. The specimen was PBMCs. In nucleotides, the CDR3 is TGTGCCAGCAGCCCAAATGGACTAGCGATCGATACGCAGTATTTT. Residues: CASSPNGLAIDTQYF.